The 9 T cell receptor beta chains below come from one sample, sequenced in a study of blood T cell repertoires in COVID-19 (dated by TCRdb to between 2020 and 2021). Libraries were made using the immunoSEQ multiplex PCR assay. In its TCRdb copy, this immuneACCESS table keeps in-frame sequences only and misses some clones. Where compared with another copy, unresolved V genes explain less than half of these, and the others have no known cause. Counted in this sample were 45,000 to 50,000 clones; over 80% of them appeared once. The ten largest clonotypes hold under 60% of the sample. Material for sequencing was peripheral blood. These receptors originate from a man between 65 and 85 years old with acute or convalescent COVID-19.

The chain combines TRBV4-3 with TRBJ2-5, with TRBD2 matching 14 bases. The CDR3 sequence is 16 residues long. Germline loops: CDR1 LGHNA, CDR2 YSLEER. The V segment lost 4 bases and the J segment 4 bases; nucleotides outside the gene matches: 5. This chain's CDR3 is CASSRRLAGGVETQYF. The DNA for the CDR3 is TGCGCCAGCAGCCGCCGACTAGCGGGAGGGGTAGAGACCCAGTACTTC.

This chain uses TRBV23-1 with TRBJ2-4, with D hard to call. TRBV23-1 qualifies as an ORF whose function is uncertain. This CDR3 comprises 15 residues. V shed 2 bases and J shed 0 bases, with 8 bases lying between them. The CDR3 DNA reads as TGCGCCAGCAGTCAACGGGTTAGAGCCAAAAACATTCAGTACTTC. Amino acids: CASSQRVRAKNIQYF.

The chain couples TRBV9 to TRBJ1-2, with D perhaps matching TRBD1 (5 bases). V was trimmed by 4 bases and J by 6 bases, leaving 16 bases between them. The CDR3 length is 14 residues. CDR1 SGDLS and CDR2 YYNGEE come from the germline V gene. In DNA form, the CDR3 reads TGTGCCAGCAGCCCCCGGGACTTCCCGGATGGCTACACCTTC. This codes for CASSPRDFPDGYTF.

The rearrangement uses TRBV18 and TRBJ1-1; D perhaps matches TRBD1 (5 bases). The germline CDR1 and CDR2 sequences are KGHSH and LQKENI. The CDR3 length is 14 residues. Trimming removed 2 bases at V and 1 base at J, with 8 bases between. This CDR3 reads CASSPKTENTEAFF. The CDR3 DNA reads as TGTGCCAGCTCACCAAAGACAGAGAACACTGAAGCTTTCTTT.

V gene TRBV19 combines with J gene TRBJ2-3; 8 bases are a match to TRBD2. The V and J ends lost 1 base and 3 bases, in that order; junction bases with no gene match: 3. CDR1 and CDR2 (germline): LNHDA, SQIVND (reference sequence). This CDR3 region has 15 residues. The CDR3 DNA is TGTGCCAGTAGTATAGCGGGAGGGGAGACAGATACGCAGTATTTT. It codes for CASSIAGGETDTQYF. The whole variable domain, remainder taken from reference TRBV19 and TRBJ2-3, is DGGITQSPKYLFRKEGQNVTLSCEQNLNHDAMYWYRQDPGQGLRLIYYSQIVNDFQKGDIAEGYSVSREKKESFPLTVTSAQKNPTAFYLCASSIAGGETDTQYFGPGTRLTVL.

The V gene is TRBV13, the J gene TRBJ1-6; perhaps TRBD1 as D (6 bases). Deletions cut 5 bases from V and 2 bases from J, with 13 bases between. There are 16 residues in the CDR3. Germline V gene lookup returns CDR1 PRHDT and CDR2 FYEKMQ (reference sequence). CDR3 sequence: CASSAAGATYNSPLHF. CDR3 in DNA: TGTGCCAGCAGCGCTGCAGGGGCCACCTATAATTCACCCCTCCACTTT.

This chain links TRBV11-3 with TRBJ2-7, with TRBD2 as a possible D gene (5 bases). This CDR3 comprises 13 residues. Trimming left V 4 bases short and J 6 bases short, with 13 bases between. Germline V gene lookup returns CDR1 SGHNT and CDR2 YENEEA. CDR3 protein: CASSSSDWVEQYF. Here the CDR3 DNA reads TGTGCCAGCAGCTCCTCGGACTGGGTCGAGCAGTACTTC.

The CDR3 region is CASSYGQGHGTGELFF. In nucleotides, the CDR3 is TGCGCCAGCAGCTATGGACAGGGGCATGGCACCGGGGAGCTGTTTTTT. The rearrangement links TRBV5-1 to TRBJ2-2; 9 bases align to TRBD1. CDR3 length: 16 amino acids. V gave up 3 bases and J gave up 4 bases; unmatched junction bases: 7. Looked up from germline, CDR1 is SGHRS and CDR2 is YFSETQ.

The V and J genes are TRBV7-9 and TRBJ1-1, with 9 positions matching TRBD1. CDR3 size: 16 residues. Germline loops: CDR1 SEHNR, CDR2 FQNEAQ (reference sequence). The trim removed 1 base at V and 1 base at J, leaving 4 bases unmatched. The DNA for the CDR3 is TGTGCCAGCAGCTTAGGAGAGGGACAGGGGAACACTGAAGCTTTCTTT. Translating it yields CASSLGEGQGNTEAFF.